The present T cell receptor beta chain was sequenced within a study of blood T cell repertoires in COVID-19. In the study overall: Whether acute or convalescent, the COVID-19 samples came from the United States, Italy and Spain. Sample material is recorded as cDNA or gDNA derived from T cells, B-cell-depleted T cells, or PBMCs.

The CDR3 length is 14 residues. Deletions cut 3 bases from V and 1 base from J, with 10 bases between. CDR1 MGHRA and CDR2 YSYEKL come from the germline V gene. Original methodology: Reference gene primers were amplified, and this amplification served to estimate nucleated cell counts. The assay was immunoSEQ multiplex PCR, and TCRdb's table has in-frame clones only and misses some. The DNA gave D and trimming, while V, J and clone size come from that table. The sample lists under 350,000 clones; roughly 86% were seen once. This clonotype was obtained from a young man with active or convalescent COVID-19. This chain connects TRBV4-1 to TRBJ2-7; tentatively, D is TRBD1 (6 bases). Material: peripheral blood. The DNA of the CDR3 is TGCGCCAGCAGCCAGATACAGGGTTCCTACGAGCAGTACTTC. Residues: CASSQIQGSYEQYF.